This record looks at one T cell receptor beta chain sequence and its context. The antigen remains undetermined. The data are from a study of monozygotic twins with inflammatory bowel disease. Study results and caveats: Lower sharing of clonotypes with other individuals was seen in IBD patients than in healthy twins. This was most marked in patients showing signs of disease activity. With inverse Simpson as the measure, TCRbeta diversity was lower in IBD patients than in healthy co-twins. Twins classed as concordant or discordant showed no difference in repertoire similarity, possibly from limited power.

Via template switching, UMIs carrying a 6-nucleotide sample barcode were introduced. TCRdb derives one entry per CDR3 protein from the 5' RACE reads, leaving out DNA. Its table records around 380,000 distinct CDR3 sequences. The specimen was blood. This TCR was sampled from a human donor with ulcerative colitis or Crohn's disease, or a healthy co-twin of an affected twin (not recorded which).

CDR3 residues: CSAKLAGARTDTQYF. This sequence joins TRBV20-1 and TRBJ2-3; TCRdb's assignment of TRBD2 cannot be checked, as there is no DNA. CDR3 length: 15 residues. The V gene's germline CDR1 is DFQATT and CDR2 SNEGSKA (reference sequence).